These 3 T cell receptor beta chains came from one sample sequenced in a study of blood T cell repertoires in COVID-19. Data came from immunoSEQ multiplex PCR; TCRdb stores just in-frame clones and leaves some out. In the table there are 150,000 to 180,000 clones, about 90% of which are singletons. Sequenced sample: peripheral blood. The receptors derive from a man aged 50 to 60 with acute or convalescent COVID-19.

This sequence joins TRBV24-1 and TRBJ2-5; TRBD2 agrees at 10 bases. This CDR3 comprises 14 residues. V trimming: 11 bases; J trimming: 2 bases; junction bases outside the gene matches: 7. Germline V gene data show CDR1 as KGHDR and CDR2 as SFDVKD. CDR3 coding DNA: TGTGCCAGGCGAGGGACTAGCGCGCAAGAGACCCAGTACTTC. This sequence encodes CARRGTSAQETQYF.

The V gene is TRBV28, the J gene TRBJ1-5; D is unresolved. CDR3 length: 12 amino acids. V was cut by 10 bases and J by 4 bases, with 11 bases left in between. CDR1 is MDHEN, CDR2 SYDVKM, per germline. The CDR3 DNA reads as TGTGCCACCTGCGTAGTTAATCAGCCCCAGCATTTT. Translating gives CATCVVNQPQHF.

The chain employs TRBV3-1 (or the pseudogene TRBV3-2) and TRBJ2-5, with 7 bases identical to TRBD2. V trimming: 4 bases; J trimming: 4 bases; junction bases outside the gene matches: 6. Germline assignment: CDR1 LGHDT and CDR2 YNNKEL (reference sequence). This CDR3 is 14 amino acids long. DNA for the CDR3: TGTGCCAGCAGCCTCAACCCGGGGGGAGAGACCCAGTACTTC. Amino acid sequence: CASSLNPGGETQYF.